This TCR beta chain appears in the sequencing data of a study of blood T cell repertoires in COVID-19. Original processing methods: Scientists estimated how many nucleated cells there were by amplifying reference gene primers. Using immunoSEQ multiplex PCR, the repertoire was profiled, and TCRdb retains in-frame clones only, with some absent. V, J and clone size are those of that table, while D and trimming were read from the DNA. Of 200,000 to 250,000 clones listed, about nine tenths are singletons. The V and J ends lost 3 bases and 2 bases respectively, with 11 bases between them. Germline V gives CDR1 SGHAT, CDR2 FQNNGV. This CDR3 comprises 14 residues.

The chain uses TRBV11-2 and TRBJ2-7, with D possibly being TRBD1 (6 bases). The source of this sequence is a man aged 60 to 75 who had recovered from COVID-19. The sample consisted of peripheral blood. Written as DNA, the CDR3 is TGTGCCAGCAGCTTTGGACAGTCCGCCTACGAGCAGTACTTC. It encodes CASSFGQSAYEQYF.